These 17 T cell receptor beta chains were all obtained from the same sample, sequenced in a study of Tregs in tolerant kidney transplant recipients. Mixed chimerism was transient after nonmyeloablative marrow transplants from related graft donors. Sequencing was performed with immunoSEQ multiplex PCR; in TCRdb, only in-frame clones are kept and a portion is missing. The table lists nearly 50,000 clones, about 92% of them singletons. The specimen comprised CD8+ T cells from blood (PBMCs), sampled 12 months after the transplant. These receptors all come from a human patient who received a combined kidney and bone marrow transplant. T cells may partly derive from the graft donor.

The chain recombines TRBV30 with TRBJ1-1; tentatively, D is TRBD1 (5 bases). V was trimmed by 2 bases and J by 5 bases, leaving 12 bases between them. The V gene's germline CDR1 is GTSNPN and CDR2 SVGIG (reference sequence). The CDR3 has 13 amino acids. Written as DNA, the CDR3 is TGTGCCTGGAGTCTTGTGGGGGGTACTGAAGCTTTCTTT. Translated, it gives CAWSLVGGTEAFF.

The chain uses TRBV4-2 and TRBJ2-3, with 10 bases identical to TRBD2. Germline values: CDR1 LGHNA, CDR2 YNFKEQ. V shed 2 bases and J 2 bases; nucleotides not matched to a gene: 1. The length of the CDR3 is 15 residues. CDR3 bases: TGTGCCAGCAGCCAACTAGCGGGGGTCACAGATACGCAGTATTTT. It codes for CASSQLAGVTDTQYF.

The rearrangement links TRBV7-2 to TRBJ2-3; D not resolved. With 11 bases removed from V and 2 bases from J, the gap between germline ends came to 14 bases. The CDR3 is made up of 13 amino acids. Germline V gives CDR1 SGHTA, CDR2 FQGNSA. The CDR3 sequence is CASESSTTDTQYF. The CDR3 nucleotides read TGTGCCTCGGAGAGCTCAACCACAGATACGCAGTATTTT.

The V and J genes are TRBV9 and TRBJ2-5, with 8 bases aligning to TRBD2. This CDR3 region has 14 residues. Looked up from germline, CDR1 is SGDLS and CDR2 is YYNGEE. V lost 2 bases to trimming and J lost 5 bases; unmatched junction nucleotides: 5. CDR3 in DNA: TGTGCCAGCAGCGTTCGGGGGGGCCGGGAGACCCAGTACTTC. Translating gives CASSVRGGRETQYF.

This clone appeared a few times. V gene TRBV14 combines with J gene TRBJ2-1; the match to TRBD2 covers 10 bases. Losses at the gene ends were 2 bases for V and 2 bases for J; bases not matched to a gene: 6. Per germline, CDR1 SGHDN and CDR2 FVKESK. The CDR3 has 17 amino acids. Here the CDR3 reads CASSQNLAGEAYNEQFF. Written as DNA, the CDR3 is TGTGCCAGCAGCCAAAATCTAGCGGGAGAAGCCTACAATGAGCAGTTCTTC.

The genes are TRBV11-2 and TRBJ2-7; possibly TRBD2 for D (6 bases). The ends were cut back, 7 bases at V and 6 bases at J, with 22 bases in the middle. This CDR3 contains 15 residues. From germline, CDR1 is SGHAT and CDR2 FQNNGV. The CDR3, as DNA: TGTGCCAGCACCCTTGGGGCTAACTCGGGGGTCGAGCAGTACTTC. It translates to CASTLGANSGVEQYF.

This sequence joins TRBV5-6 and TRBJ2-1; 7 bases agree with TRBD2. The CDR3 totals 14 residues. Germline CDR1 is SGHDT and CDR2 is YYEEEE. Unmatched junction bases numbered 2, after V lost 2 bases and J lost 3 bases. Here the CDR3 reads CASSFASGYNEQFF. For the CDR3, the DNA is TGTGCCAGCAGCTTTGCTAGCGGCTACAATGAGCAGTTCTTC.

V and J are TRBV25-1 and TRBJ1-3; D gene uncertain. Germline-derived CDR1 and CDR2 are MGHDK and SYGVNS. V was cut by 9 bases and J by 0 bases, with 3 bases left in between. The CDR3 is 11 residues long. CDR3 DNA: TGTGCCAGTAGCTCTGGAAACACCATATATTTT. Its translation is CASSSGNTIYF.

This chain's CDR3 is CASSLAMEAPLATF. The CDR3 nucleotides are TGTGCCAGCAGCTTAGCCATGGAGGCCCCACTGGCTACCTTC. The rearrangement uses TRBV7-6 and TRBJ1-2; no clear D gene. The germline V and J ends were trimmed by 0 bases and 14 bases, with 19 bases remaining between them. Germline CDR1 reads SGHVS; CDR2 reads FNYEAQ. The CDR3 has 14 amino acids.

The chain employs TRBV7-3 and TRBJ2-1, with 9 bases aligning to TRBD1. Unmatched junction bases numbered 10, after V lost 7 bases and J lost 9 bases. The length of the CDR3 is 14 residues. Per germline, CDR1 SGHTA and CDR2 FQGTGA. CDR3 amino acids: CASNPGTGLSEQFF. CDR3 nucleotides: TGTGCCAGCAACCCCGGGACAGGGCTAAGTGAGCAGTTCTTC. Using reference TRBV7-3 and TRBJ2-1 for the parts outside the CDR3, the full variable domain is GAGVSQTPSNKVTEKGKYVELRCDPISGHTALYWYRQSLGQGPEFLIYFQGTGAADDSGLPNDRFFAVRPEGSVSTLKIQRTERGDSAVYLCASNPGTGLSEQFFGPGTRLTVL.

V gene TRBV4-3 combines with J gene TRBJ2-3; TRBD2 aligns across 7 bases. Germline V lookup: CDR1 LGHNA, CDR2 YSLEER. CDR3 length: 17 residues. V lost 2 bases and J lost 2; bases outside the gene matches: 10. In DNA form, the CDR3 reads TGCGCCAGCAGCCAAAAATCCCAGACTAGCCCCACAGATACGCAGTATTTT. Translating gives CASSQKSQTSPTDTQYF.

The V call is TRBV6-5, the J call TRBJ2-1, with a tentative D call TRBD1 (6 bases). The V and J ends lost 6 bases and 4 bases respectively, with 16 bases between them. The CDR3 contains 15 residues. Germline V gives CDR1 MNHEY, CDR2 SVGAGI. The CDR3 here is CASSPGQSGYNEQFF. The CDR3 DNA reads TGTGCCAGCAGCCCCGGACAGTCGGGTTACAATGAGCAGTTCTTC.

This clone has a single count. This chain joins TRBV11-3 and TRBJ2-2, with a tentative D call TRBD2 (7 bases). Germline V gene lookup returns CDR1 SGHNT and CDR2 YENEEA. The CDR3 length is 14 residues. The V gene lost 7 bases and the J gene lost 4 bases, with 13 bases spanning the gap. The CDR3 protein is CASTLGGATGELFF. The CDR3 nucleotides are TGTGCCAGCACCCTTGGGGGGGCCACCGGGGAGCTGTTTTTT.

The chain recombines TRBV19 with TRBJ2-1, with 9 nucleotides matching TRBD2. V was clipped by 4 bases and J by 2 bases; unmatched bases: 3. The CDR3 runs 15 residues. Germline-derived CDR1 and CDR2 are LNHDA and SQIVND (reference sequence). CDR3 protein: CASSSGRAPYNEQFF. In DNA form, the CDR3 reads TGTGCCAGTAGTAGCGGGAGGGCCCCCTACAATGAGCAGTTCTTC.

V gene TRBV9 combines with J gene TRBJ2-1, with D maybe TRBD2 (6 bases). Germline-derived CDR1 and CDR2 are SGDLS and YYNGEE. This CDR3 spans 13 amino acids. V dropped 2 bases and J dropped 6 bases, with 9 bases sitting between them. CDR3 sequence: CASSVTSSNEQFF. In DNA form, the CDR3 reads TGTGCCAGCAGCGTGACTAGTTCCAATGAGCAGTTCTTC.

The chain couples TRBV30 to TRBJ1-1; possibly TRBD1 for D (6 bases). Trimming removed 2 bases at V and 3 bases at J, with 10 bases between. Germline V gene data show CDR1 as GTSNPN and CDR2 as SVGIG (reference sequence). The length of the CDR3 is 13 residues. The CDR3 is CAWSLDRDTEAFF. Written as DNA, the CDR3 is TGTGCCTGGAGTCTGGACAGAGACACTGAAGCTTTCTTT.

The CDR3 DNA reads TGTGCCAGCAGTGAATCGGGCGGGTTCTCCTACGAGCAGTACTTC. Its translation is CASSESGGFSYEQYF. The J gene is TRBJ2-7, the V gene TRBV6-1; D is perhaps TRBD2 (5 bases). Trimming pared 2 bases from V and 0 bases from J, leaving 11 bases between. This CDR3 region has 15 residues. Germline lookup yields CDR1 MNHNS and CDR2 SASEGT.